Listed here are 14 T cell receptor beta chains from one sample, sequenced in a study of T cell responses to AZD1222 COVID-19 vaccine. Here immunoSEQ multiplex PCR was the method, and the copy in TCRdb shows in-frame clones only, minus some. Of roughly 120,000 clones in the sample, roughly 90% are singletons; the top ten hold 2.8%. The specimen was peripheral blood, collected on day 0 of AZD1222 vaccination. The receptors stem from an adult in good health.

The J gene is TRBJ1-2, the V gene TRBV6-1; 7 bases agree with TRBD1. CDR1 is MNHNS and CDR2 is SASEGT in the germline V gene. With 2 bases clipped from V and 7 bases from J, the junction kept 10 bases outside the gene matches. CDR3 length: 15 amino acids. CDR3 in amino acids: CASSEPGTVSSGYTF. The CDR3 DNA follows: TGTGCCAGCAGTGAACCAGGGACAGTTTCAAGTGGCTACACCTTC.

The chain uses TRBV5-1 and TRBJ2-7; D gene uncertain. Germline CDR1 and CDR2: SGHRS and YFSETQ. The CDR3 totals 13 residues. V was cut by 0 bases and J by 11 bases, with 15 bases left in between. CDR3 protein: CASSLDEGIPKYF. The CDR3 DNA sequence: TGCGCCAGCAGCTTGGATGAAGGGATCCCTAAGTACTTC. The full variable domain, rest sourced from reference TRBV5-1 and TRBJ2-7, is KAGVTQTPRYLIKTRGQQVTLSCSPISGHRSVSWYQQTPGQGLQFLFEYFSETQRNKGNFPGRFSGRQFSNSRSEMNVSTLELGDSALYLCASSLDEGIPKYFGPGTRLTVT.

The chain has TRBV7-2 and TRBJ1-6; D is possibly TRBD1 (5 bases). V lost 7 bases and J lost 9, with 16 bases in between. The CDR3 contains 14 residues. Germline CDR1 is SGHTA and CDR2 is FQGNSA. CDR3: CASTQPGGSSPLHF. CDR3 nucleotides: TGTGCCAGCACCCAGCCCGGGGGAAGTTCACCCCTCCACTTT.

The chain joins TRBV25-1 to TRBJ1-1; D not resolved. The V gene's germline CDR1 is MGHDK and CDR2 SYGVNS. Trimming left V 4 bases short and J 11 bases short, with 11 bases between. CDR3 length: 11 amino acids. The chain's CDR3 is CASSAGVGAFF. The CDR3 DNA reads TGTGCCAGCAGTGCCGGAGTGGGGGCTTTCTTT.

The chain combines TRBV7-9 with TRBJ1-2; possible D gene TRBD1, 5 bases. CDR3 size: 14 residues. V was clipped by 1 base and J by 6 bases, with 12 bases between them. Germline CDR1 reads SEHNR; CDR2 reads FQNEAQ (reference sequence). CDR3 sequence (DNA): TGTGCCAGCAGCTTAGACAGGTACTCCCATGGCTACACCTTC. Its translation: CASSLDRYSHGYTF.

The gene calls are TRBV9 and TRBJ2-1; no clear D gene. The CDR3 extends over 16 amino acids. V lost 0 bases to trimming and J lost 3 bases, with 13 bases between them. Per the germline V gene, CDR1 is SGDLS and CDR2 is YYNGEE. CDR3 protein: CASSVETARFYNEQFF. CDR3 bases: TGTGCCAGCAGCGTAGAAACGGCCAGGTTCTACAATGAGCAGTTCTTC.

V usage is TRBV18 and J usage is TRBJ2-1; 8 bases line up with TRBD2. Trimming removed 2 bases from V and 5 bases from J; junction bases left unmatched: 11. This CDR3 comprises 17 residues. Per the germline V gene, CDR1 is KGHSH and CDR2 is LQKENI. The CDR3 here is CASSPRSGSRGDNEQFF. The DNA for the CDR3 is TGTGCCAGCTCACCAAGGAGCGGGAGTAGGGGTGACAATGAGCAGTTCTTC.

The rearrangement joins TRBV30 to TRBJ2-2; 8 bases are a match to TRBD2. CDR1 is GTSNPN and CDR2 is SVGIG in the germline V gene (reference sequence). This CDR3 contains 14 residues. The ends lost 2 bases at V and 6 bases at J; junction bases unmatched: 5. The CDR3 DNA follows: TGTGCCTGGAGTCCGGGACTAGTGGCCGGGGAGCTGTTTTTT. Amino acid sequence: CAWSPGLVAGELFF.

CDR3 loop: CASSRKPGQQDGNAYEQYF. In nucleotides, the CDR3 is TGCGCCAGCAGCCGTAAACCGGGACAGCAGGACGGTAATGCCTACGAGCAGTACTTC. The chain combines TRBV5-1 with TRBJ2-7, with 7 positions matching TRBD1. V shed 4 bases and J 2 bases; nucleotides not matched to a gene: 21. Germline assignment: CDR1 SGHRS and CDR2 YFSETQ. The CDR3 is 19 residues long.

The chain is built from TRBV5-1 and TRBJ1-3; 10 bases agree with TRBD1. Germline CDR1 and CDR2: SGHRS and YFSETQ. The CDR3 is made up of 19 amino acids. V lost 0 bases to trimming and J lost 4 bases; unmatched junction nucleotides: 13. CDR3 sequence reads: CASSLGDRGPPRGGNTIYF. CDR3 DNA: TGCGCCAGCAGCTTGGGGGACAGGGGACCGCCGCGCGGGGGAAACACCATATATTTT. Complete variable domain (other parts from reference TRBV5-1 and TRBJ1-3): KAGVTQTPRYLIKTRGQQVTLSCSPISGHRSVSWYQQTPGQGLQFLFEYFSETQRNKGNFPGRFSGRQFSNSRSEMNVSTLELGDSALYLCASSLGDRGPPRGGNTIYFGEGSWLTVV.

The chain employs TRBV2 and TRBJ1-5, with TRBD1 identical over 7 bases. The germline gives CDR1 SNHLY, CDR2 FYNNEI. The V and J ends lost 1 base and 7 bases, in that order; junction bases with no gene match: 4. The CDR3 spans 14 residues. CDR3 loop: CASSEEGAWQPQHF. For the CDR3, the DNA is TGTGCCAGCAGTGAAGAGGGGGCGTGGCAGCCCCAGCATTTT.

The rearrangement links TRBV19 to TRBJ2-1, with 8 bases aligning to TRBD2. The CDR3 loop spans 16 amino acids. V shed 1 base, J shed 7 bases, and the junction held 9 bases outside the gene matches. Germline CDR1 LNHDA, CDR2 SQIVND (reference sequence). The CDR3 loop reads CASSIAGGPVGNEQFF. The CDR3 DNA follows: TGTGCCAGTAGTATAGCGGGAGGGCCGGTTGGGAATGAGCAGTTCTTC. The full variable domain, its missing parts supplied by reference TRBV19 and TRBJ2-1, is DGGITQSPKYLFRKEGQNVTLSCEQNLNHDAMYWYRQDPGQGLRLIYYSQIVNDFQKGDIAEGYSVSREKKESFPLTVTSAQKNPTAFYLCASSIAGGPVGNEQFFGPGTRLTVL.

This chain connects TRBV3-1 (or the pseudogene TRBV3-2) to TRBJ2-2; the match to TRBD2 covers 9 bases. V was clipped by 4 bases and J by 6 bases; unmatched bases: 9. Germline CDR1 reads LGHDT; CDR2 reads YNNKEL (reference sequence). CDR3 size: 16 residues. CDR3 sequence: CASSLPGLAAAGELFF. The CDR3 bases are TGTGCCAGCAGCCTGCCGGGACTAGCTGCCGCCGGGGAGCTGTTTTTT.

The CDR3 region is CASSSFGGRATGELFF. Here the CDR3 DNA reads TGTGCCAGCAGCTCGTTTGGCGGGAGGGCCACCGGGGAGCTGTTTTTT. This rearrangement joins TRBV5-6 to TRBJ2-2, with 9 bases aligning to TRBD2. The CDR3 is made up of 16 amino acids. Germline V gives CDR1 SGHDT, CDR2 YYEEEE. J lost 4 bases, V lost 3 bases, and 7 bases had no gene match.